This T cell receptor beta chain was observed in a study of blood T cells in healthy people across ages. Study conclusions and caveats: One million T cells yielded diversity estimates that were considered underestimates. Among T cells, TCR beta diversity per million cells dropped roughly linearly as age rose.

Sample-barcoded 5' priming and a J-beta primer mix drove a second PCR of about 6 to 12 cycles. In TCRdb, the 5' RACE reads were re-called with MiXCR into one record per CDR3 protein. The table shows about 730,000 distinct CDR3 sequences, with approximately 43% occurring only once. This clonotype was counted at least ten times. Its antigen is still unknown. This receptor was obtained from a woman in her fifties or sixties in good health. Sequencing input: blood.

The CDR3, as DNA: TGTGCCAGCAGTCCCGGGACTCGGAGCTCCTACAATGAGCAGTTCTTC. Amino acid sequence: CASSPGTRSSYNEQFF. The chain employs TRBV12-3 or TRBV12-4 and TRBJ2-1, with D possibly TRBD2 on 6 matching bases. This CDR3 is 16 amino acids long. Trimming took 5 bases from V and 0 from J, leaving 14 bases between them.